The 9 T cell receptor beta chains listed next were all sequenced from one sample in a study of shared clonotypes between healthy human individuals. Clones were read by immunoSEQ multiplex PCR, and TCRdb kept only the in-frame ones, dropping some. The sample consists of a few million clones, 93% of them appearing once. The sequenced sample consisted of naive CD4+ T cells from PBMCs. Sample subset: CD45RA+ positively selected. These receptors all stem from a man between 18 and 35 years old in good health. Some clones in this sample may be carry-over from other donors' samples.

Concerning this clone itself: The germline gene is not matched at one end of the junction; a read error may be the cause. V is TRBV28 and J is TRBJ2-7; no reliable D call. The V gene's germline CDR1 is MDHEN and CDR2 SYDVKM. The CDR3 has 11 residues. The CDR3 DNA reads TGTGCCAGCAGTTCGATTAGGACGGGTACCTTC. It specifies CASSSIRTGTF.

This rearrangement joins TRBV9 to TRBJ2-5, with TRBD1 matching 10 bases. The CDR3 is 17 amino acids. With 3 bases clipped from V and 4 bases from J, the junction kept 12 bases outside the gene matches. Germline V gives CDR1 SGDLS, CDR2 YYNGEE. The CDR3 DNA is TGTGCCAGCAGCGCGAGGAGAGGGACAGGGGAATTAGAGACCCAGTACTTC. It yields the protein CASSARRGTGELETQYF.

A remark on this clone: Different DNA sequences within this sample yield the same CDR3. This rearrangement joins TRBV5-6 to TRBJ1-2; D is unresolved. V lost 2 bases and J 0 bases, leaving 5 bases between the germline ends. In germline, CDR1 is SGHDT, CDR2 YYEEEE. The CDR3 covers 13 residues. CDR3 sequence (DNA): TGTGCCAGCAGCTTCGGGGCTAACTATGGCTACACCTTC. Residues: CASSFGANYGYTF.

A single count supports this clone. V is TRBV7-2 and J is TRBJ2-4, with 11 bases lining up with TRBD1. CDR1 is SGHTA and CDR2 is FQGNSA in the germline V gene. The ends lost 4 bases at V and 3 bases at J; junction bases unmatched: 14. This CDR3 has 19 residues. For the CDR3, the DNA is TGTGCCAGCAGCTCAGGAGGGACAGGGGGGGTTGTTAGCAAAAACATTCAGTACTTC. This encodes CASSSGGTGGVVSKNIQYF.

The CDR3 spells CAWSVGRRDNYGYTF. The CDR3 bases are TGTGCCTGGAGTGTAGGGAGACGTGATAACTATGGCTACACCTTC. The chain couples TRBV30 to TRBJ1-2; D unclear. Germline V gene lookup returns CDR1 GTSNPN and CDR2 SVGIG (reference sequence). The germline V and J ends were trimmed by 0 bases and 1 base, with 12 bases remaining between them. The CDR3 runs 15 residues.

This chain uses TRBV21-1 with TRBJ1-1. TRBV21-1 is a pseudogene segment. The CDR3 sequence is 15 residues long. In DNA form, the CDR3 reads TGTGCCAGCAGCAAAGAACTGGGAATGGACACTGAAGCTTTCTTT. Translating gives CASSKELGMDTEAFF.

The chain is built from TRBV7-9 and TRBJ1-6; D may be TRBD1 (6 bases). V lost 5 bases to trimming and J lost 7 bases, with 9 bases between them. The CDR3 contains 13 residues. CDR1 and CDR2 from the germline V gene are SEHNR and FQNEAQ (reference sequence). CDR3 protein: CASSATGNSPLHF. The CDR3 DNA follows: TGTGCCAGCAGCGCTACAGGGAATTCACCCCTCCACTTT.

J is TRBJ2-3 and V is TRBV18; 12 bases fit TRBD2. The CDR3 consists of 17 residues. Germline-derived CDR1 and CDR2 are KGHSH and LQKENI. Trimming removed 3 bases from V and 0 bases from J; junction bases left unmatched: 4. CDR3 in amino acids: CASSPRTSGTSTDTQYF. CDR3 in DNA: TGTGCCAGCTCACCTCGGACTAGCGGGACTAGCACAGATACGCAGTATTTT.

This rearrangement joins TRBV6-5 to TRBJ2-7; D is unclear. There are 12 residues in the CDR3. The V end lost 7 bases, the J end lost 6 bases, and 13 bases lay between the germline ends. In germline, CDR1 is MNHEY, CDR2 SVGAGI. CDR3 bases: TGTGCCAGCAAGGAAATAGCCGGCGAGCAGTACTTC. It specifies CASKEIAGEQYF.